The clone carrying this T cell receptor beta chain was observed a few times. Its target is not known. The protocol was immunoSEQ multiplex PCR, while the TCRdb copy is restricted to in-frame clones and leaves out a portion. The sample yields approximately 50,000 clones, approximately 78% seen once. Germline CDR1 reads LNHDA; CDR2 reads SQIVND (reference sequence). Trimming shortened V by 4 bases and J by 8 bases, and 11 bases separated the two germline ends. This CDR3 contains 12 residues. Single viable CD3+CD4+CD8-CD45RO+ cells were sorted as the memory CD4+ T cells. The sample comes from a study of memory CD4+ T cells and cytomegalovirus serostatus. Study in general: Of the healthy Belgian adults, 9 were CMV seropositive and 20 to 30 seronegative. Points from the study as a whole: About two fifths of the roughly 160 known CMV-associated TCRbeta sequences appeared in CD4+ memory.

The chain joins TRBV19 to TRBJ1-1, with a possible D match to TRBD1 (5 bases). The receptor was isolated from an adult in good health and CMV-seronegative. Input material: memory CD4+ T cells from blood. In DNA form, the CDR3 reads TGTGCCAGTAGTAGCAGGGTCGGAGAAGCTTTCTTT. This codes for CASSSRVGEAFF.